Below are 32 T cell receptor beta chains sequenced from a single sample in a study of shared clonotypes between healthy human individuals. Clones were read by immunoSEQ multiplex PCR, and TCRdb kept only the in-frame ones, dropping some. The sample yields about 2.1 million clones, roughly 91% seen once. Only CD45RO-negative cells positively selected for CCR7 counted as naive CD8 cells, so terminally differentiated effector memory CD45RA+ cells were excluded. Sequencing was done on a sample of naive CD8+ T cells from PBMCs. These receptors were collected from a man younger than 35 in good health. Some clones in this sample may be carry-over from other donors' samples.

The chain employs TRBV7-9 and TRBJ1-2; D may be TRBD1 (6 bases). Trimming shortened V by 5 bases and J by 8 bases, and 21 bases separated the two germline ends. The CDR3 is 15 residues long. CDR1 is SEHNR, CDR2 FQNEAQ, per germline (reference sequence). The chain's CDR3 is CASSPRGRGVYGYTF. CDR3 DNA: TGTGCCAGCAGCCCCCGAGGGAGGGGGGTCTACGGCTACACCTTC.

The rearrangement uses TRBV5-5 and TRBJ1-5; D is perhaps TRBD1 (6 bases). Germline CDR1 is SGHKS and CDR2 is YYEKEE (reference sequence). CDR3 length equals 16 residues. V was pared by 0 bases and J by 11 bases, with 21 bases between. For the CDR3, the DNA is TGTGCCAGCAGCTTGGCCGGGACACGGCAGGGGTCGTCCCAGCATTTT. Translated, it gives CASSLAGTRQGSSQHF.

This clone was recorded once. The rearrangement joins TRBV10-2 to TRBJ1-2; D unresolved. Germline V gene lookup returns CDR1 WSHSY and CDR2 SAAADI. The length of the CDR3 is 16 residues. V was pared by 2 bases and J by 4 bases, with 17 bases between. DNA of the CDR3: TGCGCCAGCAGTGAGCCCCGGGCACTCGCTATCTATGGCTACACCTTC. Translating gives CASSEPRALAIYGYTF.

CDR3 residues: CASSYTRLAGEDTQYF. CDR3 sequence (DNA): TGTGCCAGCAGTTACACGAGACTGGCCGGGGAGGATACGCAGTATTTT. The chain is built from TRBV6-6 and TRBJ2-3; a weak D match, TRBD2 (5 bases). The CDR3 is made up of 16 amino acids. CDR1 is MNHNY and CDR2 is SVGAGI in the germline V gene (reference sequence). Between the trimmed V and J ends, which lost 2 bases and 6 bases, there was a span of 18 bases.

The gene calls are TRBV4-1 and TRBJ1-4, with D maybe TRBD1 (5 bases). Germline loops: CDR1 MGHRA, CDR2 YSYEKL. Trimming cost V 0 bases and J 7 bases, with 15 bases left between them. The CDR3 spans 16 residues. CDR3 DNA: TGCGCCAGCAGCCAAGAAAGCGGGGGACTGACTGAAAAACTGTTTTTT. This sequence encodes CASSQESGGLTEKLFF.

The chain couples TRBV18 to TRBJ1-2; 7 nucleotides agree with TRBD1. Trimming at V came to 2 bases and at J to 2 bases, leaving 5 bases not matched to a gene. CDR1 and CDR2 from the germline V gene are KGHSH and LQKENI. The CDR3 sequence is 15 residues long. This CDR3 reads CASSPETGLNYGYTF. The CDR3 DNA is TGTGCCAGCTCACCAGAGACAGGGCTAAACTATGGCTACACCTTC.

The chain has TRBV6-4 and TRBJ2-1; D is ambiguous. Deletions cut 2 bases from V and 6 bases from J, with 8 bases between. CDR1 is MRHNA and CDR2 is SNTAGT in the germline V gene. This CDR3 contains 13 residues. In DNA form, the CDR3 reads TGTGCCAGCAGTGACAAGGCCCGCAATGAGCAGTTCTTC. Translated, it gives CASSDKARNEQFF.

The CDR3 loop reads CASSPPGSDTGELFF. CDR3 coding DNA: TGCGCCAGCAGCCCCCCGGGGTCGGACACCGGGGAGCTGTTTTTT. The rearrangement links TRBV4-1 to TRBJ2-2; possible D gene TRBD2, 5 bases. CDR1 is MGHRA and CDR2 is YSYEKL in the germline V gene. This CDR3 has 15 amino acids. The V and J ends lost 4 bases and 3 bases respectively, with 12 bases between them.

To note about this clone: Different DNA sequences within this sample yield the same CDR3. For the CDR3, the DNA is TGTGCCAGCAGTTTATCGCCCAGATACGAGCAGTACTTC. The encoded protein is CASSLSPRYEQYF. V is TRBV27 and J is TRBJ2-7; D not resolved. The CDR3 loop spans 13 amino acids. Germline CDR1 MNHEY, CDR2 SMNVEV (reference sequence). V lost 0 bases to trimming and J lost 4 bases, with 7 bases between them.

V gene TRBV6-1 combines with J gene TRBJ2-5; perhaps D is TRBD1 or TRBD2 (5 bases each). The J call may be wrong; the DNA end is better matched by TRBJ2-7. The CDR3 runs to 13 residues. CDR1 MNHNS and CDR2 SASEGT come from the germline V gene. The CDR3 bases are TGTGCCAGCAGTGAAATTCGGGGCCACGAGCAGTACTTC. This translates into CASSEIRGHEQYF.

The chain recombines TRBV7-7 with TRBJ2-3; maybe TRBD1 (6 bases). Germline V gene lookup returns CDR1 SSHAT and CDR2 FNYEAQ (reference sequence). Trimming stripped 3 bases from V and 8 bases from J, with 21 bases between. The CDR3 length is 16 residues. CDR3 coding DNA: TGTGCCAGCAGCTTCCTTGGGCTCGGAGAAGGGGGTACGCAGTATTTT. Protein sequence: CASSFLGLGEGGTQYF.

This clone was seen just once. Other DNA sequences in this specimen translate into the identical CDR3. The gene calls are TRBV6-1 and TRBJ2-7; D is undetermined. CDR3 length: 13 amino acids. V was trimmed by 1 base and J by 3 bases, leaving 7 bases between them. Germline CDR1 reads MNHNS; CDR2 reads SASEGT. The DNA for the CDR3 is TGTGCCAGCAGTGAAGGGGTACGCTACGAGCAGTACTTC. This gives the protein CASSEGVRYEQYF.

The V call is TRBV5-5, the J call TRBJ2-7; 8 positions match TRBD2. CDR3 size: 16 residues. Looked up from germline, CDR1 is SGHKS and CDR2 is YYEKEE (reference sequence). V gave up 0 bases and J gave up 5 bases; unmatched junction bases: 10. CDR3 nucleotides: TGTGCCAGCAGCTTGGGAGGGACTAGGAGCGTCCACGAGCAGTACTTC. Translating gives CASSLGGTRSVHEQYF.

This clone was picked up a small number of times. This chain uses TRBV14 with TRBJ1-1; D is undetermined. Trimming removed 4 bases at V and 4 bases at J, with 10 bases between. The CDR3 covers 13 residues. In germline, CDR1 is SGHDN, CDR2 FVKESK. The chain's CDR3 is CASSLQPSTEAFF. CDR3 nucleotides: TGTGCCAGCAGCCTTCAGCCTAGCACTGAAGCTTTCTTT.

CDR3 DNA: TGTGCCAGCAATGGCCCAGGGGAGGCGGGAGAACTGTTTTTT. Its translation is CASNGPGEAGELFF. The genes are TRBV25-1 and TRBJ1-4; D is possibly TRBD1 (6 bases). CDR3 length: 14 amino acids. Trimming left V 7 bases short and J 12 bases short, with 21 bases between. Germline V gene sequence: CDR1 MGHDK, CDR2 SYGVNS. Full variable domain (rest looked up from reference TRBV25-1 and TRBJ1-4): EADIYQTPRYLVIGTGKKITLECSQTMGHDKMYWYQQDPGMELHLIHYSYGVNSTEKGDLSSESTVSRIRTEHFPLTLESARPSHTSQYLCASNGPGEAGELFFGSGTQLSVL.

The V and J genes are TRBV7-2 and TRBJ2-7, with TRBD2 as a possible D gene (6 bases). Germline CDR1 is SGHTA and CDR2 is FQGNSA. The germline V and J ends were trimmed by 5 bases and 4 bases, with 15 bases remaining between them. The CDR3 is 14 amino acids. CDR3 sequence (DNA): TGTGCCAGCAGCGGAGTCGGCGGGACTTACGAGCAGTACTTC. As protein: CASSGVGGTYEQYF.

J is TRBJ2-2 and V is TRBV19, with TRBD1 matching 9 bases. V lost 10 bases to trimming and J lost 4 bases; unmatched junction nucleotides: 10. CDR1 and CDR2 from the germline V gene are LNHDA and SQIVND (reference sequence). CDR3 length: 15 amino acids. CDR3 in DNA: TGTGCCACAAGCGCCGGGACAGGGATCACCGGGGAGCTGTTTTTT. Residues: CATSAGTGITGELFF.

This clone was detected once. The V call is TRBV7-6, the J call TRBJ2-1, with a possible D match to TRBD1 (5 bases). V lost 2 bases to trimming and J lost 0 bases, with 11 bases between them. Germline lookup yields CDR1 SGHVS and CDR2 FNYEAQ. This CDR3 has 16 residues. The CDR3 DNA follows: TGTGCCAGCAGCTTATCTGGGGCCAGCTCCTACAATGAGCAGTTCTTC. Amino acids: CASSLSGASSYNEQFF.

The chain combines TRBV14 with TRBJ2-2, with TRBD2 matching 10 bases. CDR1 is SGHDN and CDR2 is FVKESK in the germline V gene. The V and J ends lost 3 bases and 8 bases, in that order; junction bases with no gene match: 9. The CDR3 contains 16 residues. In DNA form, the CDR3 reads TGTGCCAGCAGCCATGGTCTAGCGGGAGTAAGGGGGGAGCTGTTTTTT. Amino acid sequence: CASSHGLAGVRGELFF.

The V and J genes are TRBV6-6 and TRBJ1-2; D is unresolved. Germline V gene data show CDR1 as MNHNY and CDR2 as SVGAGI (reference sequence). This CDR3 has 13 residues. Trimming removed 4 bases from V and 6 bases from J, with 12 bases in between. The CDR3 here is CASSFNILDGYTF. The CDR3 DNA follows: TGTGCCAGCAGTTTCAACATTTTGGATGGCTACACCTTC.

The V gene is TRBV7-9, the J gene TRBJ1-3; 7 bases fit TRBD1. From germline, CDR1 is SEHNR and CDR2 FQNEAQ (reference sequence). CDR3 length equals 14 residues. V dropped 5 bases and J dropped 4; count of bases not matched to a gene: 5. This chain's CDR3 is CASSETGIGNTIYF. DNA for the CDR3: TGTGCCAGCAGCGAGACAGGGATCGGAAACACCATATATTTT.

Points on this clone: The sample carries other DNA sequences with the same CDR3. The chain couples TRBV27 to TRBJ2-7; D might be TRBD1 (6 bases). V was cut by 6 bases and J by 0 bases, with 12 bases left in between. Per the germline V gene, CDR1 is MNHEY and CDR2 is SMNVEV (reference sequence). The CDR3 sequence is 14 residues long. Written as DNA, the CDR3 is TGTGCCAGCAGCCAAAGGGGGAGCTCCTACGAGCAGTACTTC. Protein: CASSQRGSSYEQYF.

This chain joins TRBV7-2 and TRBJ1-1; D remains unclear. CDR3 length: 14 amino acids. Per the germline V gene, CDR1 is SGHTA and CDR2 is FQGNSA. Between the trimmed V and J ends, which lost 5 bases and 3 bases, there was a span of 13 bases. The CDR3 region has the DNA TGTGCCAGCAGCCAAGTGGGCGGGGACACTGAAGCTTTCTTT. It codes for CASSQVGGDTEAFF.

This chain links TRBV28 with TRBJ1-1, with no clear D. The CDR3 has 13 residues. Trimming left V 3 bases short and J 3 bases short, with 8 bases between. Germline assignment: CDR1 MDHEN and CDR2 SYDVKM. The CDR3 coding sequence is TGTGCCAGCAGTTTCAAGTCGTACACTGAAGCTTTCTTT. This gives the protein CASSFKSYTEAFF.

The chain combines TRBV7-2 with TRBJ1-1, with 8 bases identical to TRBD1. The ends lost 3 bases at V and 0 bases at J; junction bases unmatched: 3. This CDR3 spans 15 amino acids. The germline gives CDR1 SGHTA, CDR2 FQGNSA. Here the CDR3 reads CASSFLQGVNTEAFF. The CDR3 DNA follows: TGTGCCAGCAGCTTCCTACAGGGGGTGAACACTGAAGCTTTCTTT.

V and J are TRBV9 and TRBJ2-5; 8 nucleotides line up with TRBD2. Trimming at V came to 1 base and at J to 1 base, leaving 9 bases not matched to a gene. The CDR3 sequence is 17 residues long. Germline-derived CDR1 and CDR2 are SGDLS and YYNGEE. Here the CDR3 reads CASSVTGTRYLQETQYF. The CDR3 DNA sequence: TGTGCCAGCAGCGTAACCGGGACTAGGTATCTCCAAGAGACCCAGTACTTC. The entire variable domain, with the rest obtained from reference TRBV9 and TRBJ2-5, is as follows: DSGVTQTPKHLITATGQRVTLRCSPRSGDLSVYWYQQSLDQGLQFLIQYYNGEERAKGNILERFSAQQFPDLHSELNLSSLELGDSALYFCASSVTGTRYLQETQYFGPGTRLLVL.

V is TRBV28 and J is TRBJ2-7; TRBD1 might be the D (5 bases). CDR1 and CDR2 (germline): MDHEN, SYDVKM. The germline V and J ends were trimmed by 5 bases and 7 bases, with 18 bases remaining between them. CDR3 size: 14 residues. The CDR3 protein is CASSLRLTPGEQYF. CDR3 bases: TGTGCCAGCAGTCTGAGACTCACCCCAGGGGAGCAGTACTTC.

The chain is built from TRBV5-1 and TRBJ2-5, with TRBD1 matching over 10 bases. Unmatched junction bases numbered 7, after V lost 3 bases and J lost 5 bases. The CDR3 sequence is 15 residues long. Germline V gene sequence: CDR1 SGHRS, CDR2 YFSETQ. The CDR3: CASSSNGQGGETQYF. The CDR3 bases are TGCGCCAGCAGCTCCAATGGACAGGGGGGGGAGACCCAGTACTTC.

This sequence joins TRBV4-1 and TRBJ1-3; 7 bases line up with TRBD1. CDR1 MGHRA and CDR2 YSYEKL come from the germline V gene. Trimming at V came to 7 bases and at J to 1 base, leaving 10 bases not matched to a gene. This CDR3 is built from 16 residues. The CDR3 DNA follows: TGCGCCAGCACAGACAGGGCCCATAGATCTGGAAACACCATATATTTT. Translation: CASTDRAHRSGNTIYF.

Here the CDR3 reads CASSEALGGSIHEQFF. The CDR3 DNA sequence: TGTGCCAGCAGTGAAGCTTTGGGGGGTTCAATCCATGAGCAGTTCTTC. V and J are TRBV6-1 and TRBJ2-1; TRBD2 might be the D (6 bases). V lost 0 bases, J lost 8 bases, and 17 bases lay in between. Germline values: CDR1 MNHNS, CDR2 SASEGT. The CDR3 extends over 16 amino acids.

This clone was observed a few times. The V and J genes are TRBV28 and TRBJ1-5; no reliable D call. The CDR3 contains 14 residues. Trimming pared 7 bases from V and 0 bases from J, leaving 10 bases between. Looked up from germline, CDR1 is MDHEN and CDR2 is SYDVKM. The CDR3 loop is CASTPLASNQPQHF. CDR3 nucleotides: TGTGCCAGCACTCCACTGGCTAGCAATCAGCCCCAGCATTTT. Filled out from reference TRBV28 and TRBJ1-5, the complete variable domain reads DVKVTQSSRYLVKRTGEKVFLECVQDMDHENMFWYRQDPGLGLRLIYFSYDVKMKEKGDIPEGYSVSREKKERFSLILESASTNQTSMYLCASTPLASNQPQHFGDGTRLSIL.

This clone has just a few counts. The chain is built from TRBV28 and TRBJ1-2; tentatively, D is TRBD1 (6 bases). The germline gives CDR1 MDHEN, CDR2 SYDVKM. V was trimmed by 6 bases and J by 4 bases, leaving 15 bases between them. The CDR3 is made up of 14 amino acids. The CDR3: CASSQTGFSYGYTF. The CDR3 coding sequence is TGTGCCAGCAGCCAAACAGGGTTCAGCTATGGCTACACCTTC.